Presented here are 11 T cell receptor beta chains from one specimen sequenced in a study of OX40 agonist ivuxolimab in advanced cancers. Sequencing was performed with immunoSEQ multiplex PCR; in TCRdb, only in-frame clones are kept and a portion is missing. The data hold 53,000 or so clones, with roughly 79% observed a single time. This material consisted of CD4+ or CD8+ T cells sorted from blood, taken in a trial of the OX40 agonist ivuxolimab. Receptor source: an adult with an advanced solid tumor such as melanoma, head and neck, liver or kidney cancer.

This clone is medium-sized. This rearrangement joins TRBV15 to TRBJ1-6, with D possibly TRBD1 on 6 matching bases. Germline assignment: CDR1 LNHNV and CDR2 YYDKDF (reference sequence). The length of the CDR3 is 15 residues. Trimming took 2 bases from V and 7 from J, leaving 12 bases between them. The CDR3 DNA reads TGTGCCACCAGCAGACGCCGCCAGGGGAATTCACCCCTCCACTTT. Amino acid sequence: CATSRRRQGNSPLHF.

The CDR3 DNA follows: TGTGCCTGGAGAAAGGGGCGAGACGAAAAACTGTTTTTT. Protein: CAWRKGRDEKLFF. The V and J genes are TRBV30 and TRBJ1-4, with TRBD1 as a possible D gene (5 bases). Trimming took off 3 bases at V and 8 bases at J, with 13 bases between the two ends. Germline values: CDR1 GTSNPN, CDR2 SVGIG (reference sequence). The CDR3 consists of 13 residues.

This clone was seen only a few times. The rearrangement uses TRBV21-1 and TRBJ1-1; the table's D call, TRBD1, was not checked against the DNA. TRBV21-1 is classified as a pseudogene. The CDR3 loop spans 16 amino acids. CDR3 amino acids: CASRSDRDASLAEAFF. CDR3 DNA sequence: TGTGCCAGCAGGAGTGACAGGGATGCTAGCTTGGCTGAAGCTTTCTTT.

This clone occurred once. J is TRBJ2-3 and V is TRBV18; 7 bases are a match to TRBD1. Germline assignment: CDR1 KGHSH and CDR2 LQKENI. The CDR3 consists of 14 residues. The V segment lost 11 bases and the J segment 1 base; nucleotides outside the gene matches: 9. The chain's CDR3 is CASQRQGGTDTQYF. As DNA, the CDR3 is TGTGCCTCACAACGACAGGGCGGCACAGATACGCAGTATTTT.

This rearrangement joins TRBV5-8 to TRBJ2-2; 9 nucleotides align to TRBD1. V shed 1 base and J 3 bases; nucleotides not matched to a gene: 1. Germline CDR1 is SGHTS and CDR2 is YDEGEE. The CDR3 runs to 15 residues. The CDR3 reads CASSLRTGDTGELFF. As DNA, the CDR3 is TGTGCCAGCAGCTTGAGGACAGGGGACACCGGGGAGCTGTTTTTT.

The chain joins TRBV9 to TRBJ1-4; D gene unclear. Trimming removed 2 bases at V and 1 base at J, with 9 bases between. The CDR3 has 15 amino acids. The germline V gene has CDR1 SGDLS and CDR2 YYNGEE. This CDR3 is CASSVSAGTNEKLFF. In DNA form, the CDR3 reads TGTGCCAGCAGCGTTAGTGCGGGAACTAATGAAAAACTGTTTTTT. Variable domain in full (rest from reference TRBV9 and TRBJ1-4): DSGVTQTPKHLITATGQRVTLRCSPRSGDLSVYWYQQSLDQGLQFLIQYYNGEERAKGNILERFSAQQFPDLHSELNLSSLELGDSALYFCASSVSAGTNEKLFFGSGTQLSVL.

The rearrangement joins TRBV18 to TRBJ1-1; possibly TRBD1 for D (5 bases). V lost 4 bases to trimming and J lost 0 bases, with 18 bases between them. Germline CDR1 is KGHSH and CDR2 is LQKENI. The CDR3 runs 17 residues. CDR3 coding DNA: TGTGCCAGCTCACTAACGCGGGACGGTGGAATGAACACTGAAGCTTTCTTT. It encodes CASSLTRDGGMNTEAFF.

This sequence joins TRBV28 and TRBJ1-1; TRBD1 is a possible D gene (5 bases). Per germline, CDR1 MDHEN and CDR2 SYDVKM. CDR3 length equals 12 residues. The V end lost 3 bases, the J end lost 7 bases, and 9 bases lay between the germline ends. This chain's CDR3 is CASSLTAREAFF. The DNA of the CDR3 is TGTGCCAGCAGTTTGACAGCCCGTGAAGCTTTCTTT.

This rearrangement joins TRBV20-1 to TRBJ2-5; D call uncertain. Trimming took off 3 bases at V and 4 bases at J, with 3 bases between the two ends. Germline V lookup: CDR1 DFQATT, CDR2 SNEGSKA (reference sequence). The CDR3 loop spans 10 amino acids. The CDR3: CSARRETQYF. In nucleotides, the CDR3 is TGCAGTGCTAGGAGAGAGACCCAGTACTTC.

This clone has a single count. This chain links TRBV19 with TRBJ2-2, with TRBD1 identical over 8 bases. V trimming: 10 bases; J trimming: 3 bases; junction bases outside the gene matches: 13. The germline V gene encodes CDR1 LNHDA and CDR2 SQIVND (reference sequence). This CDR3 contains 16 residues. The CDR3 DNA sequence: TGTGCCACCTCCCCCCGCAGGGGGCGCGACACCGGGGAGCTGTTTTTT. Its protein is CATSPRRGRDTGELFF.

This clone has just one count. The chain links TRBV7-6 to TRBJ2-5, with D perhaps TRBD2 (6 bases). Trimming shortened V by 6 bases and J by 2 bases, and 19 bases separated the two germline ends. The CDR3 contains 16 residues. CDR1 SGHVS and CDR2 FNYEAQ come from the germline V gene. CDR3 DNA: TGTGCCAGCAGACCCGTCCTCCGGGACTTTCAAGAGACCCAGTACTTC. Translating it yields CASRPVLRDFQETQYF.